Below are 20 T cell receptor beta chains sequenced from a single sample in a study of T-cell memory formation after mild COVID-19. TCRdb redid the calling of the 5' RACE reads with MiXCR, one entry per CDR3 protein. The data hold approximately 210,000 distinct CDR3 sequences, with around 25% observed a single time. Sample: PBMCs or a T cell subset sorted from them (not recorded which). These receptors all stem from an adult woman who had mild COVID-19 (a few samples of this study predate the infection). Cell type and time point are not known.

This chain links TRBV5-1 with TRBJ2-1, with 12 bases that match TRBD2. Germline V lookup: CDR1 SGHRS, CDR2 YFSETQ. The CDR3 contains 19 residues. With 3 bases clipped from V and 5 bases from J, the junction kept 15 bases outside the gene matches. The CDR3 nucleotides are TGCGCCAGCAGCTCACCCCTAGCGGGAGGGAGGAGACCACACAATGAGCAGTTCTTC. Amino acids: CASSSPLAGGRRPHNEQFF. Filled out from reference TRBV5-1 and TRBJ2-1, the complete variable domain reads KAGVTQTPRYLIKTRGQQVTLSCSPISGHRSVSWYQQTPGQGLQFLFEYFSETQRNKGNFPGRFSGRQFSNSRSEMNVSTLELGDSALYLCASSSPLAGGRRPHNEQFFGPGTRLTVL.

This chain links TRBV19 with TRBJ2-2, with 9 nucleotides matching TRBD1. After removal of 4 bases from V and 2 bases from J, the junction contained 2 bases not matched to a gene. The CDR3 has 15 amino acids. CDR1 is LNHDA and CDR2 is SQIVND in the germline V gene (reference sequence). Here the CDR3 DNA reads TGTGCCAGTAGTAGGGACAGGGTAAACACCGGGGAGCTGTTTTTT. Its protein product is CASSRDRVNTGELFF. The full variable domain, in which reference TRBV19 and TRBJ2-2 provide the parts outside the CDR3, is DGGITQSPKYLFRKEGQNVTLSCEQNLNHDAMYWYRQDPGQGLRLIYYSQIVNDFQKGDIAEGYSVSREKKESFPLTVTSAQKNPTAFYLCASSRDRVNTGELFFGEGSRLTVL.

The V call is TRBV24-1, the J call TRBJ1-2; D is undetermined. The CDR3 totals 15 residues. Per germline, CDR1 KGHDR and CDR2 SFDVKD. V was pared by 4 bases and J by 4 bases, with 15 bases between. CDR3 amino acids: CATSERRGIGYGYTF. Written as DNA, the CDR3 is TGTGCCACCAGTGAAAGGCGCGGGATTGGCTATGGCTACACCTTC.

This clonotype has at least ten counts. V usage is TRBV7-6 and J usage is TRBJ2-7; 10 nucleotides align to TRBD2. The CDR3 length is 14 residues. Germline V gene sequence: CDR1 SGHVS, CDR2 FNYEAQ. The trim removed 5 bases at V and 6 bases at J, leaving 7 bases unmatched. CDR3 amino acids: CASSTLAGVGEQYF. CDR3 DNA sequence: TGTGCCAGCAGCACGCTAGCGGGAGTAGGCGAGCAGTACTTC.

This clonotype appeared many times. The chain couples TRBV6-2 or TRBV6-3 to TRBJ2-5; 9 bases match TRBD2. This CDR3 comprises 13 residues. CDR1 and CDR2 from the germline V gene are MNHEY and SVGEGT. V lost 5 bases to trimming and J lost 6 bases; unmatched junction nucleotides: 4. CDR3 sequence: CASSQSGGKTQYF. CDR3 nucleotides: TGTGCCAGCAGTCAAAGCGGGGGGAAGACCCAGTACTTC.

DNA of the CDR3: TGTGCCAGCAGTCCCGGACTAGCTCGATATACGCAGTATTTT. Protein: CASSPGLARYTQYF. The chain uses TRBV28 and TRBJ2-3, with TRBD2 matching over 8 bases. J was trimmed by 7 bases and V by 5 bases; bases with no gene match: 8. Germline CDR1 is MDHEN and CDR2 is SYDVKM. This CDR3 region has 14 residues.

The V call is TRBV4-1, the J call TRBJ1-5, with TRBD1 matching over 8 bases. Losses at the gene ends were 3 bases for V and 7 bases for J; bases not matched to a gene: 8. The CDR3 covers 15 residues. Per the germline V gene, CDR1 is MGHRA and CDR2 is YSYEKL. In DNA form, the CDR3 reads TGCGCCAGCAGCCACCTTGAGACAGGGGAACAGCCCCAGCATTTT. It is translated as CASSHLETGEQPQHF.

The chain couples TRBV7-6 to TRBJ2-5; D is undetermined. The length of the CDR3 is 12 residues. V lost 5 bases, J lost 4 bases, and 8 bases lay in between. Germline values: CDR1 SGHVS, CDR2 FNYEAQ. Here the CDR3 reads CASSPIGETQYF. CDR3 DNA sequence: TGTGCCAGCAGCCCAATTGGAGAGACCCAGTACTTC.

The chain recombines TRBV29-1 with TRBJ2-5; the D call may be TRBD1 or TRBD2 (5 bases each). Germline assignment: CDR1 SQVTM and CDR2 ANQGSEA. The CDR3 has 12 amino acids. V lost 7 bases and J 3 bases, leaving 12 bases between the germline ends. The CDR3: CSERDGKETQYF. The CDR3 nucleotides are TGCAGCGAAAGGGACGGAAAAGAGACCCAGTACTTC.

This clonotype was seen a few times. V gene TRBV3-2 combines with J gene TRBJ2-5; TRBD2 is the table's D call, not checked against the DNA. TRBV3-2 is a documented pseudogene. There are 16 residues in the CDR3. This CDR3 reads CASSQDSRGSSETQYF. The CDR3 DNA is TGTGCCAGCAGCCAAGATTCCCGCGGGAGCTCAGAGACCCAGTACTTC.

This rearrangement joins TRBV2 to TRBJ2-4; no reliable D call. V was pared by 6 bases and J by 0 bases, with 18 bases between. CDR3 length equals 17 residues. The germline gives CDR1 SNHLY, CDR2 FYNNEI. This CDR3 is CASRGNRESLAKNIQYF. In DNA, the CDR3 is TGTGCCAGCAGGGGGAACCGAGAGAGTCTAGCCAAAAACATTCAGTACTTC.

This chain connects TRBV5-6 to TRBJ1-2; D is undetermined. Deletions cut 0 bases from V and 10 bases from J, with 13 bases between. Germline V gene data show CDR1 as SGHDT and CDR2 as YYEEEE. This CDR3 has 13 amino acids. CDR3 sequence (DNA): TGTGCCAGCAGCTTGGACAGCTTAGCGGTCTACACCTTC. It encodes CASSLDSLAVYTF.

The count of this clonotype is one. The chain is built from TRBV3-1 and TRBJ2-7; unclear D gene. The CDR3 is 12 amino acids. The germline V gene has CDR1 LGHDT and CDR2 YNNKEL (reference sequence). Trimming took 8 bases from V and 1 from J, leaving 9 bases between them. CDR3 in amino acids: CASPRGSYEQYF. The CDR3 DNA sequence: TGTGCCAGCCCTAGAGGATCCTACGAGCAGTACTTC.

The chain recombines TRBV19 with TRBJ2-1, with a possible D match to TRBD1 (6 bases). The CDR3 loop spans 15 amino acids. V dropped 3 bases and J dropped 0 bases, with 9 bases sitting between them. Germline assignment: CDR1 LNHDA and CDR2 SQIVND (reference sequence). For the CDR3, the DNA is TGTGCCAGTAGTATCGGACAGAGCTCCTACAATGAGCAGTTCTTC. This translates into CASSIGQSSYNEQFF.

This clonotype was counted between two and nine times. The chain employs TRBV9 and TRBJ2-7, with TRBD2 as a possible D gene (5 bases). CDR3 length: 13 residues. V lost 0 bases, J lost 7 bases, and 11 bases lay in between. Germline V CDR1 and CDR2: SGDLS, YYNGEE. The CDR3 nucleotides are TGTGCCAGCAGCGTAGAGACGGGCGGGGAGCAGTACTTC. Its protein product is CASSVETGGEQYF.

The chain carries TRBV15 and TRBJ2-1; D is uncertain. Trimming took off 0 bases at V and 0 bases at J, with 9 bases between the two ends. This CDR3 has 16 amino acids. Germline V gives CDR1 LNHNV, CDR2 YYDKDF (reference sequence). CDR3 sequence (DNA): TGTGCCACCAGCAGAGAGTTTGAGAGCTCCTACAATGAGCAGTTCTTC. Protein: CATSREFESSYNEQFF.

There are a few counts of this clonotype. The chain combines TRBV29-1 with TRBJ1-5, with 9 nucleotides matching TRBD1. The CDR3 is 12 amino acids. CDR1 and CDR2 from the germline V gene are SQVTM and ANQGSEA. With 7 bases clipped from V and 5 bases from J, the junction kept 3 bases outside the gene matches. For the CDR3, the DNA is TGCAGCGCTCGACAGGGGGATCAGCCCCAGCATTTT. Its protein product is CSARQGDQPQHF.

This clonotype showed up just a few times. This could be a read error, since a much larger clone is one nucleotide away. The CDR3 DNA reads as TGCGCCAGCAGCTTGGTCGGTAGCTCCTACAATGAGCAGTTCTTC. This gives the protein CASSLVGSSYNEQFF. The V call is TRBV5-1, the J call TRBJ2-1; D is undetermined. CDR3 length equals 15 residues. CDR1 is SGHRS and CDR2 is YFSETQ in the germline V gene. Deletions cut 0 bases from V and 0 bases from J, with 7 bases between. The full variable domain, its missing parts supplied by reference TRBV5-1 and TRBJ2-1, is KAGVTQTPRYLIKTRGQQVTLSCSPISGHRSVSWYQQTPGQGLQFLFEYFSETQRNKGNFPGRFSGRQFSNSRSEMNVSTLELGDSALYLCASSLVGSSYNEQFFGPGTRLTVL.

This sequence joins TRBV4-3 and TRBJ1-5; TRBD1 might be the D (5 bases). The V gene's germline CDR1 is LGHNA and CDR2 YSLEER. The CDR3 totals 14 residues. V was shortened by 1 base and J by 9 bases, with 13 bases between the two germline ends. CDR3 DNA: TGCGCCAGCAGCCAAGCGTTGGGGGATCCGCCCCAGCATTTT. Protein sequence: CASSQALGDPPQHF.

This clonotype showed up just a few times. V is TRBV11-2 and J is TRBJ2-1; a possible D gene is TRBD2 (5 bases). Per the germline V gene, CDR1 is SGHAT and CDR2 is FQNNGV. Trimming shortened V by 1 base and J by 7 bases, and 11 bases separated the two germline ends. This CDR3 is built from 14 residues. The DNA for the CDR3 is TGTGCCAGCAGCTTAGGTTATTTAGCGAATGAGCAGTTCTTC. It encodes CASSLGYLANEQFF.